This TCR beta chain was profiled in a study of shared clonotypes between healthy human individuals. Study results and caveats: The generation probabilities recorded for non-shared clonotypes fell below those of clonotypes shared by all four donors. A generally larger estimated richness was seen in naive subsets than in memory subsets.

Sorted subsets were amplified in replicate PCRs using about 210 ng DNA, roughly 30,000 T cell genomes. Profiled with immunoSEQ multiplex PCR; TCRdb holds only in-frame clones, not every one. The table records approximately 110,000 clones, under 70% of them present only once. Each CD8 memory set brought CD45RO+ cells together with CCR7-negative CD45RA+ TemRA cells. In this sample, this clone turned up many times. Its antigen is currently unknown. The specimen sequenced was memory CD8+ T cells sorted from blood. The subset was: CD45RO+ cells pooled with CCR7-negative TemRA cells. The source of this sequence is a young woman in good health.

CDR3 residues: CASSVGKKLFF. The CDR3 bases are TGTGCCAGCAGCGTAGGGAAAAAACTGTTTTTT. The chain combines TRBV9 with TRBJ1-4; no firm D call. Trimming cost V 0 bases and J 9 bases, with 3 bases left between them. The germline V gene has CDR1 SGDLS and CDR2 YYNGEE. CDR3 length: 11 amino acids.